The 23 T cell receptor beta chains below all came from one sample that was sequenced in a study of CD8 T cells in Susac syndrome. Reverse transcription of roughly 0.45 to 1 ug RNA was carried out with random hexamers. Each CDR3 protein gets one entry after TCRdb re-called the immunoSEQ multiplex PCR reads with MiXCR. The profile covers roughly 150,000 distinct CDR3 sequences, with approximately 92% appearing a single time and around 0.13% taken by the ten largest. Sequenced input: CD4+ T cells from PBMCs. The receptor source for this set is a human donor in good health.

The chain has TRBV3-1 and TRBJ2-7; no clear D. This CDR3 contains 14 residues. CDR1 LGHDT and CDR2 YNNKEL come from the germline V gene (reference sequence). The V and J ends lost 0 bases and 6 bases respectively, with 12 bases between them. The CDR3 reads CASSQDLGMSEQYF. The CDR3 DNA reads as TGTGCCAGCAGCCAAGATCTAGGGATGAGCGAGCAGTACTTC.

CDR3: CASTSPENYEQYF. CDR3 DNA: TGTGCCAGCACCTCCCCGGAAAATTACGAGCAGTACTTC. The chain is built from TRBV6-5 and TRBJ2-7; D unresolved. The CDR3 contains 13 residues. V shed 7 bases and J shed 4 bases, with 14 bases lying between them. The germline V gene has CDR1 MNHEY and CDR2 SVGAGI.

The V and J genes are TRBV5-1 and TRBJ1-4; tentatively, D is TRBD1 (6 bases). Trimming shortened V by 0 bases and J by 5 bases, and 14 bases separated the two germline ends. The germline V gene has CDR1 SGHRS and CDR2 YFSETQ. The CDR3 runs 16 residues. CDR3 protein: CASSLGAARGNEKLFF. As DNA, the CDR3 is TGCGCCAGCAGCTTGGGGGCCGCGAGGGGGAATGAAAAACTGTTTTTT.

This clonotype appeared a single time. The gene calls are TRBV7-9 and TRBJ1-4; D is perhaps TRBD1 (6 bases). This CDR3 comprises 15 residues. Germline V gives CDR1 SEHNR, CDR2 FQNEAQ (reference sequence). The V end lost 5 bases, the J end lost 2 bases, and 12 bases lay between the germline ends. The chain's CDR3 is CASSRLGATNEKLFF. Here the CDR3 DNA reads TGTGCCAGCAGCCGGCTGGGGGCTACTAATGAAAAACTGTTTTTT.

This clonotype was seen more than once but under ten times. The gene calls are TRBV4-1 and TRBJ2-7; tentatively, D is TRBD1 or TRBD2 (5 bases each). V lost 1 base, J lost 6 bases, and 16 bases lay in between. The CDR3 is 15 amino acids. From germline, CDR1 is MGHRA and CDR2 YSYEKL. CDR3 in DNA: TGCGCCAGCAGCCAAGGAGGGGCCAGATGGAGCGAGCAGTACTTC. This translates into CASSQGGARWSEQYF.

Here the CDR3 reads CASSPLGRQSSYEQYF. The CDR3 coding sequence is TGTGCCAGCAGCCCTCTGGGCAGGCAAAGCTCCTACGAGCAGTACTTC. This chain connects TRBV7-3 to TRBJ2-7; no clear D gene. Germline V lookup: CDR1 SGHTA, CDR2 FQGTGA. This CDR3 spans 16 amino acids. V was trimmed by 5 bases and J by 0 bases, leaving 17 bases between them.

V and J are TRBV9 and TRBJ1-1; D ambiguous. CDR1 and CDR2 from the germline V gene are SGDLS and YYNGEE. V lost 4 bases to trimming and J lost 1 base, with 14 bases between them. This CDR3 has 15 amino acids. CDR3 sequence reads: CASSYTWEQNTEAFF. CDR3 DNA: TGTGCCAGCAGCTACACGTGGGAGCAGAACACTGAAGCTTTCTTT.

The V and J genes are TRBV30 and TRBJ1-4; D unresolved. Germline CDR1 reads GTSNPN; CDR2 reads SVGIG (reference sequence). The CDR3 length is 13 residues. In DNA, the CDR3 is TGTGCGTATAACCGGGTCTCCTCTGAAAAACTGTTTTTT. It specifies CAYNRVSSEKLFF.

This clonotype was recorded once. The CDR3 nucleotides are TGTGCCATCAGTGTGTCAGACACCGGGGAGCTGTTTTTT. It specifies CAISVSDTGELFF. V gene TRBV10-3 combines with J gene TRBJ2-2; the D is unclear. The CDR3 runs to 13 residues. Germline CDR1 ENHRY, CDR2 SYGVKD. The V end was cut by 4 bases, the J end by 3 bases, with 6 bases between.

The table lists this clonotype with a count of one. The chain uses TRBV9 and TRBJ2-5; D may be TRBD1 (8 bases). Trimming left V 3 bases short and J 4 bases short, with 13 bases between. Germline V gene sequence: CDR1 SGDLS, CDR2 YYNGEE. The CDR3 is 14 residues long. The DNA for the CDR3 is TGTGCCAGCAGCGCAACAGGGGGGGCAGAGACCCAGTACTTC. This translates into CASSATGGAETQYF.

This sequence joins TRBV29-1 and TRBJ1-2; no definite D call. This CDR3 has 13 amino acids. The V end lost 3 bases, the J end lost 7 bases, and 15 bases lay between the germline ends. Germline-derived CDR1 and CDR2 are SQVTM and ANQGSEA. In DNA form, the CDR3 reads TGCAGCGTTGACAGGTGGCAGTTAGGTGGCTACACCTTC. It is translated as CSVDRWQLGGYTF. Based on the CDR3 plus reference TRBV29-1 and TRBJ1-2, the full variable domain is SAVISQKPSRDICQRGTSLTIQCQVDSQVTMMFWYRQQPGQSLTLIATANQGSEATYESGFVIDKFPISRPNLTFSTLTVSNMSPEDSSIYLCSVDRWQLGGYTFGSGTRLTVV.

The CDR3 region has the DNA TGTGCCAGCAGTCCCGACAGGGTTTGGTCACCCCTCCACTTT. Its protein product is CASSPDRVWSPLHF. The rearrangement uses TRBV6-5 and TRBJ1-6; 7 bases line up with TRBD1. The CDR3 length is 14 residues. Germline CDR1 MNHEY, CDR2 SVGAGI. V lost 5 bases to trimming and J lost 10 bases; unmatched junction nucleotides: 8.

This clonotype was seen only once. The chain combines TRBV5-6 with TRBJ2-5; D ambiguous. This CDR3 spans 15 amino acids. Germline V gene lookup returns CDR1 SGHDT and CDR2 YYEEEE. V was clipped by 1 base and J by 1 base, with 11 bases between them. For the CDR3, the DNA is TGTGCCAGCAGCTTGCCCTTAAGGAGCCAAGAGACCCAGTACTTC. It yields the protein CASSLPLRSQETQYF.

The V and J genes are TRBV18 and TRBJ2-1; 12 nucleotides match TRBD2. Germline V lookup: CDR1 KGHSH, CDR2 LQKENI. The CDR3 runs 16 residues. After removal of 3 bases from V and 4 bases from J, the junction contained 4 bases not matched to a gene. CDR3 bases: TGTGCCAGCTCACCCGGACTAGCGGGGAAATACAATGAGCAGTTCTTC. It translates to CASSPGLAGKYNEQFF.

This chain links TRBV7-2 with TRBJ2-3; possibly TRBD1 for D (5 bases). The germline V gene encodes CDR1 SGHTA and CDR2 FQGNSA. This CDR3 region has 14 residues. V was clipped by 3 bases and J by 6 bases, with 13 bases between them. CDR3: CASSFRPPGDTQYF. The CDR3 DNA reads as TGTGCCAGCAGCTTTCGTCCCCCAGGGGATACGCAGTATTTT.

The genes are TRBV20-1 and TRBJ1-2; maybe TRBD1 (6 bases). This CDR3 contains 13 residues. Germline V gene sequence: CDR1 DFQATT, CDR2 SNEGSKA (reference sequence). Trimming pared 6 bases from V and 4 bases from J, leaving 15 bases between. Here the CDR3 DNA reads TGCAGTGCGGCGGGACACCCGGGCTATGGCTACACCTTC. It is translated as CSAAGHPGYGYTF.

V gene TRBV6-1 combines with J gene TRBJ2-7; TRBD2 might be the D (6 bases). Per the germline V gene, CDR1 is MNHNS and CDR2 is SASEGT. The ends were cut back, 5 bases at V and 2 bases at J, with 25 bases in the middle. The CDR3 extends over 18 amino acids. The CDR3 DNA reads as TGTGCCAGCAGTCCTAGCACCGGGGGAAGGGCGGCACCCTACGAGCAGTACTTC. As protein: CASSPSTGGRAAPYEQYF.

CDR3 sequence (DNA): TGTGCCAGCAGCTTAGGGGTCTCTGGAAACACCATATATTTT. This codes for CASSLGVSGNTIYF. The chain recombines TRBV7-9 with TRBJ1-3; the D is unclear. There are 14 residues in the CDR3. Per the germline V gene, CDR1 is SEHNR and CDR2 is FQNEAQ (reference sequence). The V and J ends lost 1 base and 0 bases respectively, with 4 bases between them.

V and J are TRBV12-3 or TRBV12-4 and TRBJ2-7, with TRBD2 matching 10 bases. The CDR3 sequence is 13 residues long. Trimming cost V 5 bases and J 2 bases; bases outside gene matches: 0. Written as DNA, the CDR3 is TGTGCCAGCAGTAGCGGGGGGGCCTACGAGCAGTACTTC. Translating gives CASSSGGAYEQYF.

A word on this clonotype: Since the CDR3 does not end with the conserved phenylalanine or tryptophan, this likely comes from a read error. The chain joins TRBV30 to TRBJ1-6, with D perhaps matching TRBD1 (5 bases). The CDR3 has 14 amino acids. Trimming shortened V by 3 bases and J by 4 bases, and 10 bases separated the two germline ends. CDR1 GTSNPN and CDR2 SVGIG come from the germline V gene (reference sequence). The CDR3 sequence: CAWRQGGYNSPLHL. Here the CDR3 DNA reads TGTGCCTGGAGGCAGGGTGGGTATAATTCACCCCTCCACCTT.

V is TRBV12-3 or TRBV12-4 and J is TRBJ1-2; tentatively, D is TRBD1 (6 bases). The CDR3 sequence is 13 residues long. Trimming removed 7 bases from V and 7 bases from J, with 16 bases in between. DNA for the CDR3: TGTGCCAGCACCCCCGCTGGGACACCTGGCTACACCTTC. This codes for CASTPAGTPGYTF.

The V call is TRBV5-4, the J call TRBJ2-7; TRBD1 is a possible D gene (6 bases). The CDR3 consists of 15 residues. V was cut by 3 bases and J by 0 bases, with 13 bases left in between. CDR1 and CDR2 from the germline V gene are SGHNT and YYREEE (reference sequence). CDR3 amino acids: CASSSPTGLSYEQYF. In nucleotides, the CDR3 is TGTGCCAGCAGCTCCCCGACAGGCCTCTCCTACGAGCAGTACTTC.

The chain links TRBV2 to TRBJ1-4; no clear D gene. CDR1 SNHLY and CDR2 FYNNEI come from the germline V gene. V lost 1 base to trimming and J lost 7 bases, with 10 bases between them. The CDR3 has 14 residues. The CDR3 spells CASSEDRRSEKLFF. Written as DNA, the CDR3 is TGTGCCAGCAGTGAAGACAGAAGGAGTGAAAAACTGTTTTTT. Together with reference TRBV2 and TRBJ1-4, the CDR3 gives the full variable domain: EPEVTQTPSHQVTQMGQEVILRCVPISNHLYFYWYRQILGQKVEFLVSFYNNEISEKSEIFDDQFSVERPDGSNFTLKIRSTKLEDSAMYFCASSEDRRSEKLFFGSGTQLSVL.